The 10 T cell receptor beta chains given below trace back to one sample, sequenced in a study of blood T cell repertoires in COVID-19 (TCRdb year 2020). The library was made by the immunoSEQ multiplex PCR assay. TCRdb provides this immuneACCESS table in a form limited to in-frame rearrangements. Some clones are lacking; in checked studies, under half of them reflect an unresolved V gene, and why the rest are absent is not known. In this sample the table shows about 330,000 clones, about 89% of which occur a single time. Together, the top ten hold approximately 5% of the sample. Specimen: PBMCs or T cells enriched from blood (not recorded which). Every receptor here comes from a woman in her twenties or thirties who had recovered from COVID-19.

The CDR3 DNA follows: TGTGCCAGCTCACCAACACTGGACAGGGGGCCTCACTCTGGAAACACCATATATTTT. Amino acids: CASSPTLDRGPHSGNTIYF. This chain uses TRBV18 with TRBJ1-3; 11 bases match TRBD1. The CDR3 has 19 residues. Germline CDR1 and CDR2: KGHSH and LQKENI. V shed 2 bases, J shed 0 bases, and the junction held 9 bases outside the gene matches.

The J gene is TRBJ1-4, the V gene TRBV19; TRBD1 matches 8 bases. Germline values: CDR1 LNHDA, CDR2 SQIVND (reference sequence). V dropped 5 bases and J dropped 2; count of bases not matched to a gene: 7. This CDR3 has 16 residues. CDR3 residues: CASSARTGGTNEKLFF. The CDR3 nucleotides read TGTGCCAGTAGTGCCCGAACAGGGGGGACTAATGAAAAACTGTTTTTT.

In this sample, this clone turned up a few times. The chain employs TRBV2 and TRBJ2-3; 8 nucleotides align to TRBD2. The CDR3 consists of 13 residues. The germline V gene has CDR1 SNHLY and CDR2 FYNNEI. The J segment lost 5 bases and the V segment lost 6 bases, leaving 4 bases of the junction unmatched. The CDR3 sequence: CASRTGGGDTQYF. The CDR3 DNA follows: TGTGCCAGCAGAACGGGGGGGGGAGATACGCAGTATTTT. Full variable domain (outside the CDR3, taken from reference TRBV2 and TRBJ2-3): EPEVTQTPSHQVTQMGQEVILRCVPISNHLYFYWYRQILGQKVEFLVSFYNNEISEKSEIFDDQFSVERPDGSNFTLKIRSTKLEDSAMYFCASRTGGGDTQYFGPGTRLTVL.

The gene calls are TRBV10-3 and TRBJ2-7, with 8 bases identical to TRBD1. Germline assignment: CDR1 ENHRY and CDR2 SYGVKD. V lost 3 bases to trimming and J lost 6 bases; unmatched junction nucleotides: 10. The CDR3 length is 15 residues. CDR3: CAISDEQGATLEQYF. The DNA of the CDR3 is TGTGCCATCAGTGACGAGCAGGGGGCAACCCTCGAGCAGTACTTC.

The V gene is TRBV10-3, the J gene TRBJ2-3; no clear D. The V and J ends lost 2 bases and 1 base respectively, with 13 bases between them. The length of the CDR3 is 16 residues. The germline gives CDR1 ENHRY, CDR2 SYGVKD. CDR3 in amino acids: CAISEGQAYGTDTQYF. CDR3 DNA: TGTGCCATCAGTGAGGGGCAGGCATACGGCACAGATACGCAGTATTTT.

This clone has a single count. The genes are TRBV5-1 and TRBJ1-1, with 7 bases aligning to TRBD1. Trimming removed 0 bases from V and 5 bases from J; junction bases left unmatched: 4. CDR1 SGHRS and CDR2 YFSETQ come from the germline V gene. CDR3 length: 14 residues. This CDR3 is CASSLGQGRTEAFF. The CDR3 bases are TGCGCCAGCAGCTTGGGACAGGGCCGGACTGAAGCTTTCTTT.

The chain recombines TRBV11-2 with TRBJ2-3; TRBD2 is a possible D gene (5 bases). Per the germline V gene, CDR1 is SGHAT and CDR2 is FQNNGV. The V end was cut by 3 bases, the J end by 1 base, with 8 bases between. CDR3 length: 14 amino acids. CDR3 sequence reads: CASSLWRGTDTQYF. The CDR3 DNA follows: TGTGCCAGCAGCTTGTGGCGGGGCACAGATACGCAGTATTTT. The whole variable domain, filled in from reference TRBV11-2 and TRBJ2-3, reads EAGVAQSPRYKIIEKRQSVAFWCNPISGHATLYWYQQILGQGPKLLIQFQNNGVVDDSQLPKDRFSAERLKGVDSTLKIQPAKLEDSAVYLCASSLWRGTDTQYFGPGTRLTVL.

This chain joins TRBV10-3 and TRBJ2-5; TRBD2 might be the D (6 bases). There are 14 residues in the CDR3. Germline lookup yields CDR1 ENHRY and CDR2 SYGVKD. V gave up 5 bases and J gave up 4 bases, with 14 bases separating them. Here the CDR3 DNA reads TGTGCCATCAGTATGACAGCGGGCGGAGAGACCCAGTACTTC. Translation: CAISMTAGGETQYF.

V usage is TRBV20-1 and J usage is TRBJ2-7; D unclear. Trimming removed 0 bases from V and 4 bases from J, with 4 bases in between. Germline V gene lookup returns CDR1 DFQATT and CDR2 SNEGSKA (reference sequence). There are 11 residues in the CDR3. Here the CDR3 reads CSARDQYEQYF. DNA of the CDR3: TGCAGTGCTAGAGATCAGTACGAGCAGTACTTC.

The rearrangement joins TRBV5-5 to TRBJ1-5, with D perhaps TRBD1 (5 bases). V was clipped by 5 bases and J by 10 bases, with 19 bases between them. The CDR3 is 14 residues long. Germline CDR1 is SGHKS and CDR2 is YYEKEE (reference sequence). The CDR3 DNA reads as TGTGCCAGCAGTCATAGGGACGGGCGGGAACCCCAGCATTTT. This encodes CASSHRDGREPQHF.